The 6 T cell receptor beta chains in this list originate from one sample, sequenced in a study of blood T cells in healthy people across ages. A second roughly 7 to 12 cycle PCR used barcoded and J-beta primers. TCRdb re-analysed the 5' RACE reads in MiXCR, keeping a single row per CDR3 protein. The table records hundreds of thousands of distinct CDR3 sequences, 32% of them present only once. Source material: blood. These receptors came from a woman older than 75 in good health.

This clonotype was detected once. At one end the junction does not follow the germline gene, possibly because of a read error. The V gene is TRBV12-3 or TRBV12-4, the J gene TRBJ2-3; D not resolved. CDR3 size: 16 residues. The CDR3 spells CASSLRARLSADAQYF. DNA for the CDR3: TGTGCCAGCAGTTTAAGGGCAAGACTCAGCGCAGATGCGCAGTATTTT.

This clonotype occurred many times. The chain recombines TRBV20-1 with TRBJ2-7, with D perhaps matching TRBD2 (6 bases). Looked up from germline, CDR1 is DFQATT and CDR2 is SNEGSKA (reference sequence). The CDR3 sequence is 14 residues long. The germline V and J ends were trimmed by 3 bases and 6 bases, with 18 bases remaining between them. This CDR3 reads CSASARVLGGEQYF. CDR3 nucleotides: TGCAGTGCTAGTGCCCGGGTCCTCGGGGGCGAGCAGTACTTC.

Notes on this clonotype: A clone one base away is much larger, so this may be a read error. This chain uses TRBV2 with TRBJ2-7; D gene uncertain. Germline assignment: CDR1 SNHLY and CDR2 FYNNEI. The CDR3 is 13 amino acids. The V end was cut by 6 bases, the J end by 3 bases, with 12 bases between. CDR3 DNA sequence: TGTGCCAGCAGAGTACGGAGCCGCTACGAGCAGTACTTC. It encodes CASRVRSRYEQYF.

This clonotype was seen ten or more times. The chain is built from TRBV2 and TRBJ1-2, with a tentative D call TRBD1 (5 bases). Germline assignment: CDR1 SNHLY and CDR2 FYNNEI. Deletions cut 8 bases from V and 2 bases from J, with 12 bases between. The length of the CDR3 is 13 residues. DNA of the CDR3: TGTGCCAGCTGGAACGGGGCGAACTATGGCTACACCTTC. Its translation is CASWNGANYGYTF.

This clonotype was observed at least ten times. This rearrangement joins TRBV5-1 to TRBJ2-1; 8 bases are a match to TRBD2. This CDR3 spans 16 amino acids. Trimming at V came to 0 bases and at J to 2 bases, leaving 4 bases not matched to a gene. Germline V CDR1 and CDR2: SGHRS, YFSETQ. The CDR3 DNA follows: TGCGCCAGCAGCTTGGATCCGGGGGGGCCCTACAATGAGCAGTTCTTC. Translating gives CASSLDPGGPYNEQFF.

Concerning this clonotype: Being one base from a much bigger clone, this may be a read error. This chain joins TRBV6-6 and TRBJ2-5, with D perhaps assigned TRBD1 or TRBD2 (5 bases each). The CDR3 has 13 residues. V lost 6 bases and J 4 bases, leaving 12 bases between the germline ends. Germline V gene sequence: CDR1 MNHNY, CDR2 SVGAGI (reference sequence). CDR3 residues: CASSGRGVETQYF. The CDR3, as DNA: TGTGCCAGCAGCGGCAGAGGGGTAGAGACCCAGTACTTC.